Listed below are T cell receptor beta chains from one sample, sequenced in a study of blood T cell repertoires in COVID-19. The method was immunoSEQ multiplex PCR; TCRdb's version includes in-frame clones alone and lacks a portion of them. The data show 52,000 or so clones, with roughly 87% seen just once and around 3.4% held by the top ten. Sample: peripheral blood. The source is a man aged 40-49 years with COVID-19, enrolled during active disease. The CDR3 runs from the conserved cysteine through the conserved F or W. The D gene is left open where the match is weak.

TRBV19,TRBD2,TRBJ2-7,CASTSAGGPYEQYF
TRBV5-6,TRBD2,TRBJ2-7,CASSRGLAGVYEQYF
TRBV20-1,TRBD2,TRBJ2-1,CSASPLAGGADEQFF
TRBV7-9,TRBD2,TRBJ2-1,CASSATLAGENNEQFF
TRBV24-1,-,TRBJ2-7,CATSDLSRGQIYEQYF
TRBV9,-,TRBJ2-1,CASSVSGGATYNEQFF
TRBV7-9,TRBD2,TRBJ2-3,CASSLPAVRGGDTQYF
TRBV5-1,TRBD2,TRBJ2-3,CASSSSGGPADTQYF
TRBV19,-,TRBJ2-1,CASSVRFLLQNEQFF
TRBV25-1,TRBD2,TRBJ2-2,CASSEGTRNTGELFF
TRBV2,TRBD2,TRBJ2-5,CASRTSGETQYF
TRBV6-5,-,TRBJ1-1,CAIYGGFAEAFF
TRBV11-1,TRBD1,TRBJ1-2,CASSLAPGGNYGYTF
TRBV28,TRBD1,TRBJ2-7,CASSGRRDRGVIGYEQYF
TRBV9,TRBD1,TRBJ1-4,CASSVRDRGGEKLFF
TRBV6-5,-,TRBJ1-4,CASGTILTNEKLFF
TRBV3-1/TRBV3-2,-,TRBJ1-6,CASSQGLPQTSSYNSPLHF
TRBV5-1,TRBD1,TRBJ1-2,CASNPGGTGNYGYTF
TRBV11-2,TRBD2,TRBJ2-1,CASSPRRTSGGYNEQFF
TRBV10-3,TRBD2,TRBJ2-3,CAISVSGITDTQYF
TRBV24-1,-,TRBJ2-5,CATSDRNTGSPETQYF
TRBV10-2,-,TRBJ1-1,CASKQPSNTEAFF
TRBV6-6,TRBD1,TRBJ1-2,CASSRQGLDGYTF
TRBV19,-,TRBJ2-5,CATLQPGTAKETQYF
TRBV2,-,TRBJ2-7,CASVRGPLEQYF
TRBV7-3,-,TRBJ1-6,CASSLNSYNSPLHF
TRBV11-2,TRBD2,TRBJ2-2,CASSPGGASITGELFF
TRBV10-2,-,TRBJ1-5,CASSLGWEQPQHF
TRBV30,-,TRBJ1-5,CAWNSGGGRFVDNQPQHF
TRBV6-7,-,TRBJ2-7,CASSYPQGPSYEQYF
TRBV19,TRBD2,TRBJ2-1,CASSAGGRSDEQFF
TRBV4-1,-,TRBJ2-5,CASSQVTAGPQETQYF
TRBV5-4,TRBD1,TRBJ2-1,CASSGDRGNYNEQFF
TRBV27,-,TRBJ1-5,CASSLSRQTNQPQHF
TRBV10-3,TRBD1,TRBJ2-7,CAISVQGQGHYEQYF
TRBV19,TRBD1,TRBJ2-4,CASSITGGLNIQYF
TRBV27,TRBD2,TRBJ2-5,CASLPAGQREIGTQYF
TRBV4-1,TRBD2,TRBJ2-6,CASSLVPSSGGRSGANVLTF
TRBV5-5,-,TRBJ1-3,CASSLWGDPIPGNTIYF